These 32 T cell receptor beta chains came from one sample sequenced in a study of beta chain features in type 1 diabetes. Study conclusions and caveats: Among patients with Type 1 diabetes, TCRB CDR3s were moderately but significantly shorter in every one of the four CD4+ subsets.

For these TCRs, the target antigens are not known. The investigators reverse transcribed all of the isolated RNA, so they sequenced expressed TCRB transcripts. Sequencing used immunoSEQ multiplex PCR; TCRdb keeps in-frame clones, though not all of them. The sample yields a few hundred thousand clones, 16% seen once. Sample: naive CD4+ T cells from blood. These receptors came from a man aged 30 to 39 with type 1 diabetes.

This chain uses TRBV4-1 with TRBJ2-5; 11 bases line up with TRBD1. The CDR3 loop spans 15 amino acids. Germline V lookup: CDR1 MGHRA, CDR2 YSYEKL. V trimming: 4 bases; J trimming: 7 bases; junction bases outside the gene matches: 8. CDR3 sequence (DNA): TGCGCCAGCAGCCCCGGACAGGGGGCCGGGGGGACCCAGTACTTC. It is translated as CASSPGQGAGGTQYF.

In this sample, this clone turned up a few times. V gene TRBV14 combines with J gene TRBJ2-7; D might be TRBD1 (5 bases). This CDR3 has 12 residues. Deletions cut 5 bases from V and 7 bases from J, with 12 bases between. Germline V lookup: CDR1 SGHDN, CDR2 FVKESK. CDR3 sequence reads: CASSYDKGEQYF. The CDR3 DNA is TGTGCCAGCAGCTACGATAAGGGGGAGCAGTACTTC.

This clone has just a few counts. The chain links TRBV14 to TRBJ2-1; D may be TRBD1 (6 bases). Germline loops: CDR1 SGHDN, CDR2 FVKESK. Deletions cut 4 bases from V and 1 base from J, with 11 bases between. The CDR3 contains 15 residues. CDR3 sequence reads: CASSPRGWSYNEQFF. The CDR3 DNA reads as TGTGCCAGCAGCCCTAGGGGGTGGTCCTACAATGAGCAGTTCTTC.

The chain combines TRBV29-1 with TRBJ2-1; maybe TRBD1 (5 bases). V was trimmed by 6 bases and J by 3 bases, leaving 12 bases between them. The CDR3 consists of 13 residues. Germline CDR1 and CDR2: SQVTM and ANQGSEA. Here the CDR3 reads CSVKQDHYNEQFF. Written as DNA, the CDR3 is TGCAGCGTAAAACAGGACCACTACAATGAGCAGTTCTTC.

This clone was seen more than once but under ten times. Here the CDR3 DNA reads TGTGCCTGGAAACAAGGGGGCTCCTATGGCTACACCTTC. Translating gives CAWKQGGSYGYTF. The chain is built from TRBV30 and TRBJ1-2; 7 bases match TRBD1. V was pared by 4 bases and J by 4 bases, with 6 bases of the junction left unmatched. The CDR3 sequence is 13 residues long. Germline values: CDR1 GTSNPN, CDR2 SVGIG (reference sequence).

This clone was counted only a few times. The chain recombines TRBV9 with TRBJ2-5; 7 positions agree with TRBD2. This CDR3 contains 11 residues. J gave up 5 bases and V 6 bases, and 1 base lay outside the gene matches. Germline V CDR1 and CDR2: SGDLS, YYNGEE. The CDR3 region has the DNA TGTGCCAGCACCGGGGGGGAGACCCAGTACTTC. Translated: CASTGGETQYF.

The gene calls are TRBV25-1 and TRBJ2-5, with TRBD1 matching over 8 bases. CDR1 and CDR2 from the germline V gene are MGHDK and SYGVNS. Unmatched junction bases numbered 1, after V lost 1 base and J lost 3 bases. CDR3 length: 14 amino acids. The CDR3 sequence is CASSELDREETQYF. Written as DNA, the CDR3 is TGTGCCAGCAGTGAATTGGACAGGGAAGAGACCCAGTACTTC.

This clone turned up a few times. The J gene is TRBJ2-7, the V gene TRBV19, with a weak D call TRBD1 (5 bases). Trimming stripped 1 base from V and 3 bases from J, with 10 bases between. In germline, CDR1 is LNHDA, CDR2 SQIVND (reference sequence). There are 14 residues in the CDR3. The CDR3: CASSIAAQDYEQYF. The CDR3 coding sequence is TGTGCCAGTAGTATAGCGGCACAGGACTACGAGCAGTACTTC.

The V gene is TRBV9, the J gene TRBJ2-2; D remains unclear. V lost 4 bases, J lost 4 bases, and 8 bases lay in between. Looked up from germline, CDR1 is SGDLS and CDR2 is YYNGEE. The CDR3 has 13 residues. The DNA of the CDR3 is TGTGCCAGCAGCCCCTTTTTCACCGGGGAGCTGTTTTTT. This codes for CASSPFFTGELFF.

The CDR3: CAWRPGQGLRTEAFF. Here the CDR3 DNA reads TGTGCCTGGAGGCCGGGACAGGGGTTAAGAACTGAAGCTTTCTTT. The rearrangement joins TRBV30 to TRBJ1-1, with TRBD1 matching over 10 bases. V trimming: 3 bases; J trimming: 5 bases; junction bases outside the gene matches: 9. Per the germline V gene, CDR1 is GTSNPN and CDR2 is SVGIG (reference sequence). This CDR3 has 15 amino acids.

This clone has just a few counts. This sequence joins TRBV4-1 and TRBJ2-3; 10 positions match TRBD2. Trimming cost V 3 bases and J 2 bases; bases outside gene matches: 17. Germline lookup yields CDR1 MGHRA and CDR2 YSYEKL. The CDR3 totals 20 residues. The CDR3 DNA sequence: TGCGCCAGCAGCCACCCTCCACGGGCTAGCGGGAGAGGTCCCACAGATACGCAGTATTTT. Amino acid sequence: CASSHPPRASGRGPTDTQYF.

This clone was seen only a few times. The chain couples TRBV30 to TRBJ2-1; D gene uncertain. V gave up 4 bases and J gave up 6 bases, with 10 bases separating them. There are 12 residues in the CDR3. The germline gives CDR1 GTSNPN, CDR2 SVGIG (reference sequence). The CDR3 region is CAWTYTGNEQFF. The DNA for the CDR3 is TGTGCCTGGACGTATACCGGCAATGAGCAGTTCTTC.

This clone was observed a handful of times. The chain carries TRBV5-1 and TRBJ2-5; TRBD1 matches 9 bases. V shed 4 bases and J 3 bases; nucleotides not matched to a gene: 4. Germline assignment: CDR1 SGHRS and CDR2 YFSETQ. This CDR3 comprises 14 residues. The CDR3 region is CASSPGQGEETQYF. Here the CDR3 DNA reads TGCGCCAGCAGCCCGGGACAGGGTGAAGAGACCCAGTACTTC. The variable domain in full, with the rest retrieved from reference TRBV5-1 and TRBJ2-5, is KAGVTQTPRYLIKTRGQQVTLSCSPISGHRSVSWYQQTPGQGLQFLFEYFSETQRNKGNFPGRFSGRQFSNSRSEMNVSTLELGDSALYLCASSPGQGEETQYFGPGTRLLVL.

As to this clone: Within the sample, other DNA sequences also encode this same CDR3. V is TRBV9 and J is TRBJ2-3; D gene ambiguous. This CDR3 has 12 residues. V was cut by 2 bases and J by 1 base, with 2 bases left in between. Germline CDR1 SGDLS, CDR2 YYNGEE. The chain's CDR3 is CASSVGTDTQYF. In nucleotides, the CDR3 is TGTGCCAGCAGCGTGGGCACAGATACGCAGTATTTT.

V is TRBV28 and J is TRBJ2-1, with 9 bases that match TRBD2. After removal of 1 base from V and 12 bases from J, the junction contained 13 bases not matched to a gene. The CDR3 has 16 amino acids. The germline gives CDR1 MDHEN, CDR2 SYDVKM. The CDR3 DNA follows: TGTGCCAGCAGTTTATATAGTGCGGGAGGGAGGTGGGTGCAGTTCTTC. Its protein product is CASSLYSAGGRWVQFF. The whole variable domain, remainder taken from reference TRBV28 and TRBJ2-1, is DVKVTQSSRYLVKRTGEKVFLECVQDMDHENMFWYRQDPGLGLRLIYFSYDVKMKEKGDIPEGYSVSREKKERFSLILESASTNQTSMYLCASSLYSAGGRWVQFFGPGTRLTVL.

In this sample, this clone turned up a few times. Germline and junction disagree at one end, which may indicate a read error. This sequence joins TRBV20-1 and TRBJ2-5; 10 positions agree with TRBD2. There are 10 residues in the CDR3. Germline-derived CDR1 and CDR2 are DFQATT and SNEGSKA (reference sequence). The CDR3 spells CSAERTSGHF. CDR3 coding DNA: TGCAGTGCTGAACGGACTAGCGGACACTTC.

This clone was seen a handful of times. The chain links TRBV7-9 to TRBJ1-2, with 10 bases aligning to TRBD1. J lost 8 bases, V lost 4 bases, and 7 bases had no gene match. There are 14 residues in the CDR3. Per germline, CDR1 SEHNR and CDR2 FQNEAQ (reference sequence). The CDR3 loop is CASSSADRGNGYTF. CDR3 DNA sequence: TGTGCCAGCAGCTCAGCGGACAGGGGGAACGGCTACACCTTC.

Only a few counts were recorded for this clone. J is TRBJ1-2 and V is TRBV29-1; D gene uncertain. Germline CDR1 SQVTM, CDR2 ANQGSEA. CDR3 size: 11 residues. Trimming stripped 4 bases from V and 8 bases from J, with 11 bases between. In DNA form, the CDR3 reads TGCAGCGTTGTACGGAACGGCGGCTACACCTTC. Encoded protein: CSVVRNGGYTF.

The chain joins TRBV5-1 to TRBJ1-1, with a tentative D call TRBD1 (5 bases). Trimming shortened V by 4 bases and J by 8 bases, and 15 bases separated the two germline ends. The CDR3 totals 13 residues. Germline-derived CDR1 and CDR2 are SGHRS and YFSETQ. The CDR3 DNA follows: TGCGCCAGCAGCCCGGGGACTACGTGGGAAGCTTTCTTT. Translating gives CASSPGTTWEAFF. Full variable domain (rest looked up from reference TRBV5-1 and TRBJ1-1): KAGVTQTPRYLIKTRGQQVTLSCSPISGHRSVSWYQQTPGQGLQFLFEYFSETQRNKGNFPGRFSGRQFSNSRSEMNVSTLELGDSALYLCASSPGTTWEAFFGQGTRLTVV.

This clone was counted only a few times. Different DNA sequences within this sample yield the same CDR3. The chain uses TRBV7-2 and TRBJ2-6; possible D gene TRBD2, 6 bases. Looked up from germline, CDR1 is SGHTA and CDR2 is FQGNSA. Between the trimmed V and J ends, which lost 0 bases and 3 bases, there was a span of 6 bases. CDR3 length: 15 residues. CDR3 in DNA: TGTGCCAGCAGCTTAGCCGGGAGTGGGGCCAACGTCCTGACTTTC. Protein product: CASSLAGSGANVLTF.

CDR3 residues: CASSPEGAEAFF. The CDR3 DNA reads as TGTGCCAGCAGCCCAGAGGGGGCTGAAGCTTTCTTT. The chain has TRBV11-2 and TRBJ1-1; D perhaps matches TRBD1 (6 bases). CDR3 length equals 12 residues. Deletions cut 5 bases from V and 6 bases from J, with 10 bases between. From germline, CDR1 is SGHAT and CDR2 FQNNGV. The variable domain in full, completed from reference TRBV11-2 and TRBJ1-1, reads EAGVAQSPRYKIIEKRQSVAFWCNPISGHATLYWYQQILGQGPKLLIQFQNNGVVDDSQLPKDRFSAERLKGVDSTLKIQPAKLEDSAVYLCASSPEGAEAFFGQGTRLTVV.

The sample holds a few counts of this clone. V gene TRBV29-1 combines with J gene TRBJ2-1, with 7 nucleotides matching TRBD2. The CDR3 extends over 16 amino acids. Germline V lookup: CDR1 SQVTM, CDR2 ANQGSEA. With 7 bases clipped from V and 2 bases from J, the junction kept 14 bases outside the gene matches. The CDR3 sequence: CSALTWASGTYNEQFF. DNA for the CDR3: TGCAGCGCCCTCACGTGGGCTAGCGGTACCTACAATGAGCAGTTCTTC.

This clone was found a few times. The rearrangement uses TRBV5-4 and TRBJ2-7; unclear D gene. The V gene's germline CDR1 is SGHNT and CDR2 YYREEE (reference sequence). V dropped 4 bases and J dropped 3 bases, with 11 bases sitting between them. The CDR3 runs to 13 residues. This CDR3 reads CASSQADRYEQYF. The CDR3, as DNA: TGTGCCAGCAGCCAAGCCGATCGCTACGAGCAGTACTTC.

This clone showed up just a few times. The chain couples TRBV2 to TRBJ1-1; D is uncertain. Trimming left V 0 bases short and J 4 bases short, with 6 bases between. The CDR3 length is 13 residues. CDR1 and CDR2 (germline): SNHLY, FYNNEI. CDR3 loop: CASSEAVITEAFF. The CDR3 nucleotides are TGTGCCAGCAGTGAAGCGGTTATCACTGAAGCTTTCTTT.

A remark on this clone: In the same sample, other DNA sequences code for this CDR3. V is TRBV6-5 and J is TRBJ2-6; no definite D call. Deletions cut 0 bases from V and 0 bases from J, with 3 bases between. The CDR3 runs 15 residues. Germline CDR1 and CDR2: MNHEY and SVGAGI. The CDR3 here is CASSYSNSGANVLTF. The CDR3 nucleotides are TGTGCCAGCAGTTACTCGAACTCTGGGGCCAACGTCCTGACTTTC.

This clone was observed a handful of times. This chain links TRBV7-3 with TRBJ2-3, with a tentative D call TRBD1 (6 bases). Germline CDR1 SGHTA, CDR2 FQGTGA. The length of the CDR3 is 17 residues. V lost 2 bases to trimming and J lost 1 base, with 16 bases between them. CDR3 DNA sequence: TGTGCCAGCAGCTTATTACCCTTGGGGACACGCACAGATACGCAGTATTTT. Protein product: CASSLLPLGTRTDTQYF.

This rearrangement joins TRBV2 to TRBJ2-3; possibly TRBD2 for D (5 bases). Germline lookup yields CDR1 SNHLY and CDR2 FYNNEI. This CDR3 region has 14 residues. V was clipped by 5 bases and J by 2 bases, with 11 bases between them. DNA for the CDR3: TGTGCCAGCAGTAGGACTCTATCCACAGATACGCAGTATTTT. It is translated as CASSRTLSTDTQYF.

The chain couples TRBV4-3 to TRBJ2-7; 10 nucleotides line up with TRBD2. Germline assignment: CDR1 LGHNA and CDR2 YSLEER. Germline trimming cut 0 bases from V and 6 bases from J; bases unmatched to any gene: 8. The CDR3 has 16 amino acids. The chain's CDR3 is CASSQDLSGRGGEQYF. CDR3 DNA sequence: TGCGCCAGCAGCCAAGATTTAAGCGGGAGGGGCGGCGAGCAGTACTTC.

CDR3 nucleotides: TGCGCCAGCAGCTTGAGACTTGGGGCCTACAATGAGCAGTTCTTC. Translated: CASSLRLGAYNEQFF. V and J are TRBV5-1 and TRBJ2-1; D not certain. Germline V gene data show CDR1 as SGHRS and CDR2 as YFSETQ. V was shortened by 1 base and J by 2 bases, with 10 bases between the two germline ends. The CDR3 is 15 residues long. Filled out from reference TRBV5-1 and TRBJ2-1, the complete variable domain reads KAGVTQTPRYLIKTRGQQVTLSCSPISGHRSVSWYQQTPGQGLQFLFEYFSETQRNKGNFPGRFSGRQFSNSRSEMNVSTLELGDSALYLCASSLRLGAYNEQFFGPGTRLTVL.

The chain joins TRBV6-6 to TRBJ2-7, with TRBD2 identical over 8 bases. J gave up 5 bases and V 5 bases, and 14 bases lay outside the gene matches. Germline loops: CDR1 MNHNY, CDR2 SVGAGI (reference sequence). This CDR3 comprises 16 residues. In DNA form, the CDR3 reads TGTGCCAGCAGTCAACAGCCGGGAGGGCCAGGCCACGAGCAGTACTTC. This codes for CASSQQPGGPGHEQYF.

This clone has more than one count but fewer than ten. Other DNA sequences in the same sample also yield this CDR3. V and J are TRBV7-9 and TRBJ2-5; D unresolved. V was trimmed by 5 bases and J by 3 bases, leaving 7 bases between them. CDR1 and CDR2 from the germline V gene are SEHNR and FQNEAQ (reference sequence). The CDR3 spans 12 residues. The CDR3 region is CASSPTEETQYF. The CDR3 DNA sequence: TGTGCCAGCAGCCCGACCGAAGAGACCCAGTACTTC.

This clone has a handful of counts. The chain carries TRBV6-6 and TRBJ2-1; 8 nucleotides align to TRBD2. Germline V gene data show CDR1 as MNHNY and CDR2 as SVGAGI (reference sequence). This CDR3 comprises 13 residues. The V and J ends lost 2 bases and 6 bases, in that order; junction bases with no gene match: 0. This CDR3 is CASSYGTSNEQFF. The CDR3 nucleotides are TGTGCCAGCAGTTACGGGACTAGCAATGAGCAGTTCTTC.